The 4 T cell receptor beta chains below all came from one sample that was sequenced in a study of vaccination and CD4 T cells after COVID-19. Sequence data for DNA of cultured CD4+ T cells were generated by the Oncomine TCR Beta short-read assay. In TCRdb, the PCR reads were re-called with MiXCR into one record per CDR3 protein. The sample records 13,000 to 15,000 distinct CDR3 sequences, about 50% being singletons. Described treatment: roughly 10-day PBMC culture with coronavirus spike peptide pools or control peptides (ViraFEST assay). These receptors are not linked to any known antigen. Sample: CD4+ T cells from blood, cultured in vitro. The receptors here all came from a human donor who had recovered from COVID-19.

The genes are TRBV19 and TRBJ2-6, with D tentatively TRBD1 (5 bases). The CDR3 contains 15 residues. CDR1 is LNHDA and CDR2 is SQIVND in the germline V gene (reference sequence). Trimming pared 7 bases from V and 2 bases from J, leaving 12 bases between. This CDR3 is CASTGILAGANVLTF. In DNA, the CDR3 is TGTGCCAGTACAGGGATCTTGGCTGGGGCCAACGTCCTGACTTTC.

This clonotype was seen a few times. V usage is TRBV7-2 and J usage is TRBJ1-1; D perhaps matches TRBD1 (5 bases). V lost 4 bases to trimming and J lost 4 bases, with 22 bases between them. The CDR3 totals 17 residues. CDR1 is SGHTA, CDR2 FQGNSA, per germline. CDR3 bases: TGTGCCAGCAGCTCTGACCTTATAAGACCGGGGCTCACTGAAGCTTTCTTT. It translates to CASSSDLIRPGLTEAFF.

This sequence joins TRBV10-1 and TRBJ2-5; 8 positions match TRBD1. From germline, CDR1 is WNHNN and CDR2 SYGVQD (reference sequence). CDR3 length: 14 residues. V shed 5 bases, J shed 4 bases, and the junction held 6 bases outside the gene matches. The CDR3 coding sequence is TGCGCCAGCAGTCGAGGACAGGGTGGAGAGACCCAGTACTTC. It specifies CASSRGQGGETQYF.

This clonotype was seen more than once but under ten times. CDR3 in DNA: TGTGCCACCAGTGACCGAGGGACACGGCGAGAGCTGTTTTTT. Residues: CATSDRGTRRELFF. V is TRBV24-1 and J is TRBJ2-2, with D perhaps matching TRBD1 (6 bases). Germline V CDR1 and CDR2: KGHDR, SFDVKD. V was cut by 4 bases and J by 11 bases, with 16 bases left in between. The CDR3 sequence is 14 residues long.